Each of the 22 T cell receptor beta chains below was sequenced from the same sample in a study of PD-1 blockade in classical Hodgkin lymphoma. Time point reported: cycle 4 day 1 (C4D1), after 5 to 7 weeks of nivolumab. Patients all relapsed after autologous stem cell transplantation, and there was variation in brentuximab vedotin exposure. Isolation of CD4+ T cells from thawed PBMCs was performed by magnetic negative selection. Libraries were prepared by immunoSEQ multiplex PCR; TCRdb keeps only in-frame clonotypes and omits some of them. The data show over 10,000 clones, with more than 70% seen just once and about 0.85% held by the top ten. The sample was CD4+ T cells from blood, taken before the fourth cycle of nivolumab. All receptors derive from a human donor with classical Hodgkin lymphoma.

Only one count was recorded for this clone. The chain joins TRBV18 to TRBJ1-1; 7 bases line up with TRBD1. The germline V gene encodes CDR1 KGHSH and CDR2 LQKENI. The V gene end was trimmed by 2 bases and the J gene end by 4 bases; junction bases not matched to a gene: 7. This CDR3 contains 15 residues. Here the CDR3 reads CASSPDRVGSTEAFF. CDR3 nucleotide sequence: TGTGCCAGCTCACCAGACAGGGTGGGGAGCACTGAAGCTTTCTTT.

The J gene is TRBJ2-1, the V gene TRBV18; D is ambiguous. CDR1 KGHSH and CDR2 LQKENI come from the germline V gene. CDR3 length equals 13 residues. V was clipped by 2 bases and J by 9 bases, with 11 bases between them. The CDR3 spells CASSPSDWGEQFF. The CDR3 DNA is TGTGCCAGCTCACCATCCGATTGGGGTGAGCAGTTCTTC.

This chain joins TRBV21-1 and TRBJ2-7; TRBD2, the table's D call, was not compared with the DNA. TRBV21-1 is termed a pseudogene. This CDR3 is built from 11 residues. In DNA, the CDR3 is TGTGCCAACCTGCTGAGTTACGAGCAGTACTTC. It yields the protein CANLLSYEQYF.

The chain recombines TRBV5-1 with TRBJ2-1; tentative D call: TRBD1 (6 bases). Trimming shortened V by 7 bases and J by 1 base, and 12 bases separated the two germline ends. The length of the CDR3 is 14 residues. The germline CDR1 and CDR2 sequences are SGHRS and YFSETQ. CDR3 coding DNA: TGCGCCAGCTTTGTACAGGGATCCTACAATGAGCAGTTCTTC. As protein: CASFVQGSYNEQFF.

The CDR3 spells CASSSVRQGETQYF. The CDR3 DNA reads TGTGCCAGCAGTTCTGTTAGGCAGGGAGAGACCCAGTACTTC. This chain links TRBV6-5 with TRBJ2-5, with D tentatively TRBD1 (5 bases). Trimming removed 4 bases at V and 4 bases at J, with 13 bases between. Germline CDR1 is MNHEY and CDR2 is SVGAGI. The CDR3 has 14 residues.

This clone was counted a single time. The chain links TRBV9 to TRBJ2-1, with D unclear. Trimming cost V 0 bases and J 3 bases, with 13 bases left between them. Germline-derived CDR1 and CDR2 are SGDLS and YYNGEE. The CDR3 extends over 16 amino acids. The DNA for the CDR3 is TGTGCCAGCAGCGTAGGCTCGGCAGGACGCTACAATGAGCAGTTCTTC. This translates into CASSVGSAGRYNEQFF.

The CDR3 loop reads CASRSQGSETQYF. For the CDR3, the DNA is TGTGCCAGCAGATCCCAGGGGTCAGAGACCCAGTACTTC. The chain links TRBV2 to TRBJ2-5; maybe TRBD1 (6 bases). The CDR3 runs 13 residues. V was shortened by 6 bases and J by 4 bases, with 12 bases between the two germline ends. Looked up from germline, CDR1 is SNHLY and CDR2 is FYNNEI.

The table lists this clone with a few counts. The rearrangement joins TRBV4-2 to TRBJ1-5; no firm D call. Germline CDR1 is LGHNA and CDR2 is YNFKEQ. V lost 4 bases, J lost 7 bases, and 11 bases lay in between. CDR3 length: 13 residues. Here the CDR3 DNA reads TGTGCCAGCAGCCTAGCTGCAAGCCAGCCCCAGCATTTT. Its protein is CASSLAASQPQHF.

This CDR3 is CASSSGQGGGDTQYF. DNA of the CDR3: TGTGCCAGCAGCTCGGGACAGGGCGGTGGAGATACGCAGTATTTT. The V gene is TRBV7-9, the J gene TRBJ2-3; 9 nucleotides line up with TRBD1. Losses at the gene ends were 4 bases for V and 5 bases for J; bases not matched to a gene: 7. Per the germline V gene, CDR1 is SEHNR and CDR2 is FQNEAQ (reference sequence). The CDR3 is 15 amino acids.

This clone was observed a few times. V and J are TRBV7-2 and TRBJ1-5, with 9 bases identical to TRBD1. Germline V gene data show CDR1 as SGHTA and CDR2 as FQGNSA. This CDR3 has 14 amino acids. J lost 4 bases, V lost 5 bases, and 3 bases had no gene match. The CDR3 is CASSPTGGNQPQHF. CDR3 nucleotide sequence: TGTGCCAGCAGCCCGACAGGGGGAAATCAGCCCCAGCATTTT.

The chain couples TRBV9 to TRBJ1-1, with D unclear. The germline gives CDR1 SGDLS, CDR2 YYNGEE. CDR3 size: 12 residues. Trimming took 1 base from V and 5 from J, leaving 6 bases between them. The CDR3 DNA follows: TGTGCCAGCAGCGTAATGGATACTGAAGCTTTCTTT. Protein product: CASSVMDTEAFF.

This sequence joins TRBV5-8 and TRBJ2-7; 8 bases map to TRBD1. V dropped 4 bases and J dropped 2; count of bases not matched to a gene: 2. The CDR3 has 13 amino acids. CDR1 is SGHTS and CDR2 is YDEGEE in the germline V gene. The CDR3 nucleotides are TGTGCCAGCAGCCGGACAGGGACCTACGAGCAGTACTTC. This sequence encodes CASSRTGTYEQYF.

J is TRBJ2-1 and V is TRBV29-1; possible D gene TRBD1, 5 bases. The CDR3 sequence is 12 residues long. V lost 5 bases and J lost 7, with 12 bases in between. Germline values: CDR1 SQVTM, CDR2 ANQGSEA. For the CDR3, the DNA is TGCAGCGTTCGGACCCCAGGGAATGAGCAGTTCTTC. Encoded protein: CSVRTPGNEQFF.

CDR3 DNA sequence: TGTGCCAGCAGTGATGAGCCCGGCTATGGCTACACCTTC. Translation gives CASSDEPGYGYTF. The chain recombines TRBV2 with TRBJ1-2; D uncertain. The V gene lost 3 bases and the J gene lost 4 bases, with 9 bases spanning the gap. This CDR3 has 13 amino acids. CDR1 is SNHLY and CDR2 is FYNNEI in the germline V gene.

The J gene is TRBJ1-5, the V gene TRBV6-6; D is unclear. With 6 bases removed from V and 0 bases from J, the gap between germline ends came to 9 bases. This CDR3 contains 14 residues. Germline V gives CDR1 MNHNY, CDR2 SVGAGI (reference sequence). CDR3 bases: TGTGCCAGCAGCTTTACAAGTAGCAATCAGCCCCAGCATTTT. Translating gives CASSFTSSNQPQHF.

The chain employs TRBV4-3 and TRBJ2-7; 7 bases line up with TRBD1. This CDR3 is built from 13 residues. Unmatched junction bases numbered 4, after V lost 4 bases and J lost 4 bases. The germline gives CDR1 LGHNA, CDR2 YSLEER. Here the CDR3 reads CASSLTQGYEQYF. The CDR3 DNA sequence: TGCGCCAGCAGCCTAACACAGGGGTACGAGCAGTACTTC.

The V and J genes are TRBV10-2 and TRBJ2-7; D tentatively fits TRBD1 or TRBD2 (5 bases each). The CDR3 covers 18 residues. Trimming left V 3 bases short and J 2 bases short, with 23 bases between. Germline V gives CDR1 WSHSY, CDR2 SAAADI. The CDR3 DNA follows: TGCGCCAGCAGTGACTATTCATGGACAAGAGGGGAAGCCTACGAGCAGTACTTC. It translates to CASSDYSWTRGEAYEQYF.

CDR3 in DNA: TGTGCCAGCAGCTTAAGGCCTAGCGCCCTCAATGAGCAGTTCTTC. It specifies CASSLRPSALNEQFF. The chain couples TRBV7-3 to TRBJ2-1; tentatively, D is TRBD2 (6 bases). In germline, CDR1 is SGHTA, CDR2 FQGTGA. This CDR3 contains 15 residues. Between the trimmed V and J ends, which lost 1 base and 6 bases, there was a span of 13 bases.

The V and J genes are TRBV6-4 and TRBJ2-5; D possibly uses TRBD1 or TRBD2 (5 bases each). V was cut by 6 bases and J by 3 bases, with 17 bases left in between. From germline, CDR1 is MRHNA and CDR2 SNTAGT. The CDR3 contains 15 residues. CDR3: CASSVHRDPKETQYF. CDR3 DNA: TGTGCCAGCAGCGTGCACCGGGACCCCAAAGAGACCCAGTACTTC.

The chain has TRBV21-1 and TRBJ2-5; TRBD1, the table's D call, lacks a check against the DNA. TRBV21-1 is a pseudogene locus. The CDR3 loop spans 13 amino acids. CDR3 sequence: CASSRTGIETQYF. Here the CDR3 DNA reads TGTGCCAGCAGCAGGACAGGGATTGAGACCCAGTACTTC.

The table lists this clone with a count of one. CDR3 residues: CASSTAGVGGYEQYF. CDR3 nucleotides: TGTGCCAGCTCAACGGCGGGAGTAGGGGGCTACGAGCAGTACTTC. V gene TRBV18 combines with J gene TRBJ2-7, with D possibly TRBD2 on 7 matching bases. V gave up 5 bases and J gave up 3 bases, with 17 bases separating them. Germline V gene sequence: CDR1 KGHSH, CDR2 LQKENI. CDR3 size: 15 residues.

V is TRBV11-2 and J is TRBJ2-7, with D hard to call. This CDR3 is 14 amino acids long. Trimming took 5 bases from V and 4 from J, leaving 15 bases between them. Germline V CDR1 and CDR2: SGHAT, FQNNGV. In DNA, the CDR3 is TGTGCCAGCAGCCGCCCCGGAGCCGGGTACGAGCAGTACTTC. This sequence encodes CASSRPGAGYEQYF.